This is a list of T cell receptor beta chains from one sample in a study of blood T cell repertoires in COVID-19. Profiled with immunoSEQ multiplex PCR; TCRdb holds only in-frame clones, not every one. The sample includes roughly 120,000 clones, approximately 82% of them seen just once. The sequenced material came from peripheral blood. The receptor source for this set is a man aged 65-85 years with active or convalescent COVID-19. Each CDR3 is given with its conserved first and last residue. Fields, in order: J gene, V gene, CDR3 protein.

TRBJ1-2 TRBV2 CASNTDSNYGYTF
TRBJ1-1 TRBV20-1 CSASTGYMNTEAFF
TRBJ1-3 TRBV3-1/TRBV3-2 CASSRGQARNTIYF
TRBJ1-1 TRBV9 CASSAYQGTEAFF
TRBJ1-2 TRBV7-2 CASSLDRGDYGYTF
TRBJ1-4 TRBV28 CASGTAVATNEKLFF
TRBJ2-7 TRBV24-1 CATGGREYEQYF
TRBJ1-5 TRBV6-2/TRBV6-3 CASSYEEAGNQPQHF
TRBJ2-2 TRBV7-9 CASSLGGQWTTRELFF
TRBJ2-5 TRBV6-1 CASSEWTAYYQETQYF
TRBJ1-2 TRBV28 CASSFSGRVYGYTF
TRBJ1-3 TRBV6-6 CATAGANSGNTIYF
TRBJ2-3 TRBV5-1 CASRLEGGGTDTQYF
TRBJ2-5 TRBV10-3 CAISTGLAGVETQYF
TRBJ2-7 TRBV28 CASSPWTGRAQRGYEQYF
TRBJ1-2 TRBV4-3 CASSQEQGDHGYTF
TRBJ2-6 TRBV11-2 CASSLMRSGANVLTF
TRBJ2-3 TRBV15 CATSSGTSGSTDTQYF
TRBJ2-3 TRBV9 CASSVEGSGGATDTQYF
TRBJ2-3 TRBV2 CASSQGLAGGVDTQYF
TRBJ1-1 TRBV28 CASSSGSNTEAFF
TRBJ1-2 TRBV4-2 CASSQGDSPSYGYTF
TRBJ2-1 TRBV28 CASSGSGLAGSVSSYNEQFF
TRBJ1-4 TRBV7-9 CASSLVRQANEKLFF
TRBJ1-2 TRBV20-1 CSASHPAQGDGYTF
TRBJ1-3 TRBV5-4 CASSLSPDSRNTIYF
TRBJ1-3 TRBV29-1 CSVAGLAGNTIYF
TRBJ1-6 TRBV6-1 CASSVGRRSSYNSPLHF
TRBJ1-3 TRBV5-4 CASSLDPRTGNTIYF
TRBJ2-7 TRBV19 CASSSRLAGVSSYEQYF
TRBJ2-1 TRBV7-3 CASSPALAGRNEQFF
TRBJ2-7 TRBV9 CASSVEPGTYEQYF
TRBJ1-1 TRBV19 CASLGMESTEAFF
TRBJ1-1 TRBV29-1 CSVTRQATNTEAFF
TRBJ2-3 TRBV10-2 CASSVRQGADTQYF
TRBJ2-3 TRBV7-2 CASSTGFTDTQYF
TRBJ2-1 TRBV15 CATSRPGQGSRNEQFF
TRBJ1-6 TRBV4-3 CASSREVRVNNSPLHF
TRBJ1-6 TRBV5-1 CASSLQGSDSPLHF
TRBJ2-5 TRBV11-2 CASSLGGSGRARETQYF
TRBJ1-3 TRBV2 CASSIRNRAGGNTIYF
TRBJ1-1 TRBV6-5 CASSPQGWTEAFF
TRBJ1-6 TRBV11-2 CASSSQGWTPLHF
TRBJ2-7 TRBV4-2 CASSQKDRGFEPPYF
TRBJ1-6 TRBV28 CASIPRGRNSPLHF
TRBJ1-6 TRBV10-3 CATSIQGPNSPLHF
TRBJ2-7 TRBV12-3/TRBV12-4 CASSLSGGGEQYF
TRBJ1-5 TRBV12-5 CASGLVQGVNQPQHF
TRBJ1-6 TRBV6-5 CASSRTGEGSPLHF
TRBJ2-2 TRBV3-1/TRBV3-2 CASSQGPSGGQNTGELFF
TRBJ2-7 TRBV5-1 CASSAQGDRYEQYF
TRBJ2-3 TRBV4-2 CASSQALITSGTDTQYF
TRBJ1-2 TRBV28 CASSSGGYGYTF
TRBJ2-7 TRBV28 CASSVVNPTKQYF
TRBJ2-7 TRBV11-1 CASSFYRGANEQYF
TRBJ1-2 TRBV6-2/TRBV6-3 CASSEQDNYGYTF